This entry lists 24 T cell receptor beta chains sequenced from one sample in a study of blood T cells in healthy people across ages. A J-beta primer mix and a sample-barcoded 5' primer were used in a second PCR of roughly 6 to 12 cycles. Via MiXCR, TCRdb re-called the 5' RACE reads, giving one row per CDR3 protein. The table records approximately 1,000,000 distinct CDR3 sequences, 30% to 40% of them present only once. Sequencing used blood. These TCRs come from a man between 18 and 29 years old in good health.

The rearrangement uses TRBV24-1 and TRBJ2-3; TRBD1 might be the D (5 bases). The CDR3 length is 14 residues. Trimming stripped 1 base from V and 3 bases from J, with 7 bases between. The germline V gene encodes CDR1 KGHDR and CDR2 SFDVKD. CDR3 residues: CATSDLQATDTQYF. The CDR3 DNA reads TGTGCCACCAGTGATTTACAGGCTACAGATACGCAGTATTTT.

This clonotype has just a few counts. The rearrangement joins TRBV14 to TRBJ2-3; D gene ambiguous. Germline V gives CDR1 SGHDN, CDR2 FVKESK. This CDR3 is built from 15 residues. V was pared by 0 bases and J by 0 bases, with 7 bases between. The CDR3 here is CASSQESFSTDTQYF. DNA of the CDR3: TGTGCCAGCAGCCAAGAGTCTTTTAGCACAGATACGCAGTATTTT. The full variable domain, completed using reference TRBV14 and TRBJ2-3, is EAGVTQFPSHSVIEKGQTVTLRCDPISGHDNLYWYRRVMGKEIKFLLHFVKESKQDESGMPNNRFLAERTGGTYSTLKVQPAELEDSGVYFCASSQESFSTDTQYFGPGTRLTVL.

Concerning this clonotype itself: This may come from a read error, since a much larger clone is one base off. V and J are TRBV12-3 or TRBV12-4 and TRBJ1-4; the D is unclear. The CDR3 has 14 residues. The V gene lost 3 bases and the J gene lost 6 bases, with 11 bases spanning the gap. CDR3 amino acids: CASSLRQDDEKLFF. Written as DNA, the CDR3 is TGTGCCAGCAGTTTGCGGCAGGATGATGAAAAACTGTTTTTT.

This clonotype was detected a few times. This sequence joins TRBV12-3 or TRBV12-4 and TRBJ2-7, with D perhaps matching TRBD1 (6 bases). The CDR3 loop spans 20 amino acids. V was clipped by 7 bases and J by 0 bases, with 31 bases between them. This chain's CDR3 is CASTRGWGLTIGDGSYEQYF. The CDR3 bases are TGTGCCAGCACCCGGGGTTGGGGGCTAACTATTGGGGACGGCTCCTACGAGCAGTACTTC.

There are a few counts of this clonotype. This rearrangement joins TRBV7-2 to TRBJ2-7; D not resolved. V was trimmed by 2 bases and J by 12 bases, leaving 11 bases between them. This CDR3 has 11 residues. Germline V CDR1 and CDR2: SGHTA, FQGNSA. Here the CDR3 reads CASSLRGYWYF. The DNA of the CDR3 is TGTGCCAGCAGCTTACGAGGTTATTGGTACTTC.

This clonotype was observed a few times. The chain joins TRBV7-9 to TRBJ1-2, with no clear D. The V end lost 1 base, the J end lost 6 bases, and 15 bases lay between the germline ends. CDR1 SEHNR and CDR2 FQNEAQ come from the germline V gene (reference sequence). This CDR3 contains 15 residues. The DNA of the CDR3 is TGTGCCAGCAGCTTAGATTCCGCCTATTCGGATGGCTACACCTTC. It yields the protein CASSLDSAYSDGYTF.

V and J are TRBV4-2 and TRBJ1-1; TRBD1 matches 9 bases. The germline V gene encodes CDR1 LGHNA and CDR2 YNFKEQ. The V and J ends lost 4 bases and 3 bases, in that order; junction bases with no gene match: 12. The CDR3 is 17 residues long. The chain's CDR3 is CASSRKDTGGRDTEAFF. The CDR3 DNA reads TGTGCCAGCAGCCGAAAAGATACAGGGGGCAGGGACACTGAAGCTTTCTTT.

The rearrangement links TRBV3-1 to TRBJ2-5; TRBD1 might be the D (5 bases). V gave up 3 bases and J gave up 1 base, with 15 bases separating them. Germline CDR1 LGHDT, CDR2 YNNKEL (reference sequence). The CDR3 runs to 16 residues. The CDR3 DNA reads as TGTGCCAGCAGCCAGCCTACAGGAGTTACCCAAGAGACCCAGTACTTC. Its protein is CASSQPTGVTQETQYF.

Here the CDR3 reads CSARGRGGQGKLFF. The CDR3 DNA reads TGCAGTGCTAGAGGTCGCGGGGGGCAGGGAAAACTGTTTTTT. V usage is TRBV20-1 and J usage is TRBJ1-4, with D possibly TRBD1 on 6 matching bases. The germline V and J ends were trimmed by 1 base and 10 bases, with 16 bases remaining between them. Germline assignment: CDR1 DFQATT and CDR2 SNEGSKA (reference sequence). The CDR3 has 14 residues.

The CDR3 bases are TGTGCCAGCAGTTTAAACCTAGTGGGGGCCGATACGCAGTATTTT. It encodes CASSLNLVGADTQYF. The rearrangement links TRBV12-3 or TRBV12-4 to TRBJ2-3, with a tentative D call TRBD1 (6 bases). The V end lost 2 bases, the J end lost 6 bases, and 15 bases lay between the germline ends. This CDR3 has 15 amino acids.

The chain has TRBV28 and TRBJ2-2; 11 nucleotides match TRBD1. This CDR3 is 16 amino acids long. V trimming: 5 bases; J trimming: 3 bases; junction bases outside the gene matches: 5. Germline V CDR1 and CDR2: MDHEN, SYDVKM. Here the CDR3 DNA reads TGTGCCAGCAGTGAGCCGGGACAGGGGGACACCGGGGAGCTGTTTTTT. Translated: CASSEPGQGDTGELFF. Full variable domain (outside the CDR3, taken from reference TRBV28 and TRBJ2-2): DVKVTQSSRYLVKRTGEKVFLECVQDMDHENMFWYRQDPGLGLRLIYFSYDVKMKEKGDIPEGYSVSREKKERFSLILESASTNQTSMYLCASSEPGQGDTGELFFGEGSRLTVL.

The chain recombines TRBV6-6 with TRBJ1-6, with TRBD1 as a possible D gene (5 bases). There are 15 residues in the CDR3. The V gene lost 0 bases and the J gene lost 9 bases, with 12 bases spanning the gap. The germline gives CDR1 MNHNY, CDR2 SVGAGI (reference sequence). CDR3 in amino acids: CASSYSGEFSSPLHF. In nucleotides, the CDR3 is TGTGCCAGCAGTTACTCGGGGGAATTCAGTTCACCCCTCCACTTT.

The chain uses TRBV10-3 and TRBJ2-7; D gene unclear. The CDR3 runs 14 residues. V shed 3 bases and J shed 1 base, with 10 bases lying between them. Per germline, CDR1 ENHRY and CDR2 SYGVKD. The CDR3 loop reads CAISDKSDSYEQYF. For the CDR3, the DNA is TGTGCCATCAGTGATAAGAGTGATTCCTACGAGCAGTACTTC.

This clonotype was picked up many times. V is TRBV9 and J is TRBJ1-2; unclear D gene. The germline V gene has CDR1 SGDLS and CDR2 YYNGEE. Between the trimmed V and J ends, which lost 0 bases and 4 bases, there was a span of 13 bases. The CDR3 runs 15 residues. DNA of the CDR3: TGTGCCAGCAGCGTAGGGGTCAGCTCTACCTATGGCTACACCTTC. It is translated as CASSVGVSSTYGYTF.

This clonotype came up a few times. CDR3 DNA sequence: TGTGCCAGCCACTCCACAACGGCCAATGAGCAGTACTTC. Its translation is CASHSTTANEQYF. The chain joins TRBV5-6 to TRBJ2-5; D remains unclear. Deletions cut 7 bases from V and 11 bases from J, with 21 bases between. Germline V gene sequence: CDR1 SGHDT, CDR2 YYEEEE. CDR3 length: 13 amino acids.

Notes on this clonotype: Sequence at one end of the junction differs from germline and may be a read error. The V call is TRBV6-2 or TRBV6-3, the J call TRBJ2-3, with TRBD1 as a possible D gene (6 bases). The CDR3 is 13 amino acids. Germline lookup yields CDR1 MNHEY and CDR2 SVGEGT. The CDR3 nucleotides are TGTACCAGCCAGGGGCCCGAATCGGATACGCAGTATTTT. It is translated as CTSQGPESDTQYF.

In its sample, this clonotype was seen a few times. At one boundary the junction diverges from the germline segment, which might be a read error. The CDR3 nucleotides are TGTGCCAGCAGCCCTGGACAGGGGTCCTACAATGAGCAGTACTTC. This encodes CASSPGQGSYNEQYF. The chain carries TRBV4-1 and TRBJ2-1; 9 bases map to TRBD1. The end of the DNA aligns better with TRBJ2-7, so the J call may be wrong. Germline V gene sequence: CDR1 MGHRA, CDR2 YSYEKL. CDR3 size: 15 residues.

This chain joins TRBV6-2 or TRBV6-3 and TRBJ2-2; 7 bases align to TRBD1. This CDR3 comprises 15 residues. From germline, CDR1 is MNHEY and CDR2 SVGEGT. V lost 6 bases, J lost 0 bases, and 4 bases stayed unmatched. The CDR3 DNA reads TGTGCCAGCAGCAGCAGGGGGACGAACACCGGGGAGCTGTTTTTT. Translated: CASSSRGTNTGELFF.

Here the CDR3 reads CASSFTGEVYEQYF. DNA for the CDR3: TGTGCCAGCAGTTTCACAGGGGAGGTCTACGAGCAGTACTTC. The gene calls are TRBV6-6 and TRBJ2-7, with a weak D call TRBD1 (7 bases). Germline lookup yields CDR1 MNHNY and CDR2 SVGAGI (reference sequence). The CDR3 is 14 amino acids. Trimming stripped 4 bases from V and 3 bases from J, with 13 bases between.

CDR3 sequence reads: CASSSWTDSYEQYF. DNA of the CDR3: TGTGCCAGCAGTTCCTGGACGGATTCCTACGAGCAGTACTTC. The chain has TRBV28 and TRBJ2-7; D gene unclear. The CDR3 covers 14 residues. Germline V gene sequence: CDR1 MDHEN, CDR2 SYDVKM. V gave up 4 bases and J gave up 1 base, with 11 bases separating them.

The chain recombines TRBV5-1 with TRBJ2-7; 7 nucleotides agree with TRBD1. The end of the DNA aligns better with TRBJ2-5, so the J call may be wrong. Looked up from germline, CDR1 is SGHRS and CDR2 is YFSETQ. This CDR3 is 13 amino acids long. The CDR3 region has the DNA TGCGCCAGCAGACCGACAGGGTTAGAGACCCAGTACTTC. This translates into CASRPTGLETQYF.

The rearrangement joins TRBV12-3 or TRBV12-4 to TRBJ1-2, with D hard to call. V lost 5 bases and J lost 3, with 10 bases in between. The CDR3 consists of 13 residues. The CDR3 region is CASSVVEDYGYTF. The CDR3 DNA reads as TGTGCCAGCAGTGTTGTGGAGGACTATGGCTACACCTTC.

The chain has TRBV29-1 and TRBJ1-2, with unresolved D. Trimming took 7 bases from V and 2 from J, leaving 14 bases between them. Per the germline V gene, CDR1 is SQVTM and CDR2 is ANQGSEA. The CDR3 totals 13 residues. The CDR3 loop is CSANQPDNYGYTF. The CDR3 DNA reads as TGCAGCGCAAACCAACCAGACAACTATGGCTACACCTTC. Variable domain in full (rest from reference TRBV29-1 and TRBJ1-2): SAVISQKPSRDICQRGTSLTIQCQVDSQVTMMFWYRQQPGQSLTLIATANQGSEATYESGFVIDKFPISRPNLTFSTLTVSNMSPEDSSIYLCSANQPDNYGYTFGSGTRLTVV.

Here the CDR3 reads CASSAPGTLHSPLHF. The CDR3 DNA sequence: TGTGCCAGCAGCGCACCCGGGACGTTACATTCACCCCTCCACTTT. This chain connects TRBV9 to TRBJ1-6; a weak D match, TRBD1 (5 bases). V shed 3 bases and J shed 8 bases, with 15 bases lying between them. This CDR3 is built from 15 residues. Germline values: CDR1 SGDLS, CDR2 YYNGEE.